Sequencing of this T cell receptor beta chain was carried out in a study of T cell responses to AZD1222 COVID-19 vaccine. Findings and limits, study-wide: Clonal diversity was possibly underestimated, and white British individuals and females predominated among donors. Reports say nearly half of spike-specific TCRs go after unmutated variant regions. An increase in Spike-specific TCR breadth and depth was observed after two AZD1222 doses. Baseline seropositivity characterized only a handful of AZD1222 recipients.

V was trimmed by 5 bases and J by 2 bases, leaving 19 bases between them. The CDR3 is made up of 17 amino acids. Germline values: CDR1 SGHRS, CDR2 YFSETQ. On this clone: Its antigen is currently unknown.

Only in-frame clones appear in the TCRdb table, and some are missing; sequencing was by immunoSEQ multiplex PCR. Of about 160,000 clones listed, just over 90% were seen once; the top ten hold around 0.98%. The receptor was isolated from an adult who received the AZD1222 COVID-19 vaccine. Sample: peripheral blood, taken 28 days after the second AZD1222 dose. The chain combines TRBV5-1 with TRBJ2-2; no definite D call. The CDR3 loop reads CASSTAAIVLNTGELFF. CDR3 nucleotides: TGCGCCAGCAGTACGGCAGCTATTGTCCTAAACACCGGGGAGCTGTTTTTT.